The TCR beta chain described here comes from a study of beta chain features in type 1 diabetes. In the study overall: Sorted cells, around 100 million in number, were examined across all samples.

The ends were cut back, 5 bases at V and 14 bases at J, with 13 bases in the middle. The CDR3 is 10 residues long. CDR1 DFQATT and CDR2 SNEGSKA come from the germline V gene (reference sequence). This clone was counted only a few times. What it binds is unknown. Sequenced material consisted of expressed TCRB transcripts (all of the isolated RNA was reverse transcribed). TCRdb keeps only in-frame clones here, not all; method: immunoSEQ multiplex PCR. The sample holds some 640,000 clones; roughly an eighth are singletons and the top ten take approximately 0.042%. The study's findings and limits: When Type 1 diabetes patients were examined, their TCRB CDR3s proved moderately but significantly shorter in all four CD4+ subsets.

The source material was naive CD4+ T cells from blood. This TCR was recovered from a man aged 18 to 30 with type 1 diabetes. V usage is TRBV20-1 and J usage is TRBJ2-1; D not certain. The CDR3 DNA reads as TGCAGTGCTTCCTCAGTACGGGAGTTCTTC. Its translation is CSASSVREFF.